One and the same sample provided the 9 T cell receptor beta chains below, sequenced in a study of T cell responses to AZD1222 COVID-19 vaccine. The data were produced by immunoSEQ multiplex PCR, yet TCRdb's version contains in-frame clones alone and is incomplete. Here the sample spans around 99,000 clones, 87% being singletons. Sequencing was performed on peripheral blood, taken on day 0 of AZD1222 vaccination. The receptor set was obtained from an adult in good health.

This chain links TRBV18 with TRBJ1-2; D is uncertain. Per germline, CDR1 KGHSH and CDR2 LQKENI. V was clipped by 6 bases and J by 1 base, with 6 bases between them. The CDR3 runs to 12 residues. In DNA form, the CDR3 reads TGTGCCAGCTCTAGAGATAACTATGGCTACACCTTC. Its protein product is CASSRDNYGYTF.

The chain is built from TRBV5-1 and TRBJ1-5; the D gene is possibly TRBD1 (5 bases). Trimming stripped 2 bases from V and 9 bases from J, with 12 bases between. This CDR3 contains 13 residues. The germline V gene has CDR1 SGHRS and CDR2 YFSETQ. The CDR3 DNA reads TGCGCCAGCAGCTTTGGGGGGGGATCGCCCCAGCATTTT. This sequence encodes CASSFGGGSPQHF.

The table lists this clone with a few counts. This rearrangement joins TRBV20-1 to TRBJ1-6; D is ambiguous. Germline assignment: CDR1 DFQATT and CDR2 SNEGSKA (reference sequence). Trimming shortened V by 3 bases and J by 2 bases, and 14 bases separated the two germline ends. CDR3 size: 16 residues. This CDR3 is CSASNGPPTYNSPLHF. For the CDR3, the DNA is TGCAGTGCTAGTAACGGGCCCCCTACCTATAATTCACCCCTCCACTTT.

This clone was seen just once. The chain has TRBV27 and TRBJ2-1, with no clear D. The ends were cut back, 5 bases at V and 1 base at J, with 12 bases in the middle. The CDR3 totals 15 residues. CDR1 MNHEY and CDR2 SMNVEV come from the germline V gene (reference sequence). The CDR3 loop reads CASSPDVRSYNEQFF. The DNA of the CDR3 is TGTGCCAGCAGTCCAGACGTGCGGTCCTACAATGAGCAGTTCTTC.

The chain links TRBV5-6 to TRBJ1-2; 7 nucleotides agree with TRBD1. V lost 1 base and J lost 4; bases outside the gene matches: 7. Germline V gene sequence: CDR1 SGHDT, CDR2 YYEEEE. The CDR3 extends over 15 amino acids. This CDR3 is CASSLLDRWGYGYTF. DNA of the CDR3: TGTGCCAGCAGCTTGCTGGACAGGTGGGGCTATGGCTACACCTTC.

This chain connects TRBV24-1 to TRBJ2-2, with 7 bases aligning to TRBD2. This CDR3 region has 16 residues. Germline loops: CDR1 KGHDR, CDR2 SFDVKD. With V trimmed by 3 bases and J by 5 bases, 8 bases remained unmatched. CDR3: CATSDRTRTLTGELFF. CDR3 DNA sequence: TGTGCCACCAGTGATCGGACTAGAACCCTAACCGGGGAGCTGTTTTTT.

The chain carries TRBV18 and TRBJ1-2, with 8 bases matching TRBD1. This CDR3 spans 16 amino acids. CDR1 is KGHSH, CDR2 LQKENI, per germline. The J segment lost 2 bases and the V segment lost 6 bases, leaving 11 bases of the junction unmatched. CDR3 sequence: CASSLDRVNLNYGYTF. CDR3 nucleotides: TGTGCCAGCTCTCTGGACAGGGTGAACTTAAACTATGGCTACACCTTC. Filled out from reference TRBV18 and TRBJ1-2, the complete variable domain reads NAGVMQNPRHLVRRRGQEARLRCSPMKGHSHVYWYRQLPEEGLKFMVYLQKENIIDESGMPKERFSAEFPKEGPSILRIQQVVRGDSAAYFCASSLDRVNLNYGYTFGSGTRLTVV.

J is TRBJ2-2 and V is TRBV2; D is perhaps TRBD2 (6 bases). Trimming took 8 bases from V and 3 from J, leaving 13 bases between them. Germline CDR1 is SNHLY and CDR2 is FYNNEI. This CDR3 is 14 amino acids long. CDR3 bases: TGTGCCAGCTCCCGGGACTTGGACACCGGGGAGCTGTTTTTT. Amino acids: CASSRDLDTGELFF.

The rearrangement links TRBV5-4 to TRBJ2-5; no reliable D call. V lost 4 bases and J 0 bases, leaving 10 bases between the germline ends. Per germline, CDR1 SGHNT and CDR2 YYREEE (reference sequence). The CDR3 length is 14 residues. CDR3 in DNA: TGTGCCAGCAGCCTCGATGGGTACCAAGAGACCCAGTACTTC. It encodes CASSLDGYQETQYF.